The 12 T cell receptor beta chains in this list originate from one sample, sequenced in a study of T cells after yellow fever vaccination (dated by TCRdb to about 2019). The treatment or condition label here, explained by the study, means: live attenuated yellow fever vaccine strain. The method behind the library was 5' RACE. Sequencing instrument: Illumina NovaSeq 6000. The raw public data were reprocessed by TCRdb itself: fastp quality trimming at Q25, MiXCR clonotype calling, in-frame beta chains only. Rows with one shared CDR3 protein collapse into an entry with the most common genes and DNA. This sample lists over 45,000 distinct CDR3 sequences; around 6.2% were detected once. Of the sample, roughly 31% is held by the ten largest clones. The source was PBMCs, either bulk or a sorted T-cell subset (CD4+, CD8+, memory, or dextramer-sorted; not recorded which), collected on the day of the yellow fever booster vaccination. The receptors were gathered from a man between 18 and 35 years old who received the YFV17D yellow fever vaccine.

This chain connects TRBV5-6 to TRBJ2-5, with 15 positions matching TRBD2. The CDR3 sequence is 17 residues long. Germline V gives CDR1 SGHDT, CDR2 YYEEEE. V lost 4 bases to trimming and J lost 4 bases; unmatched junction nucleotides: 8. The CDR3 DNA reads TGTGCCAGCAGCAAACGGACTAGCGGGGGGGCCTTAGAGACCCAGTACTTC. It specifies CASSKRTSGGALETQYF.

At least ten counts were recorded for this clonotype. The gene calls are TRBV5-6 and TRBJ2-2; D gene unclear. V was clipped by 4 bases and J by 4 bases, with 8 bases between them. The CDR3 spans 13 residues. Germline CDR1 reads SGHDT; CDR2 reads YYEEEE. The CDR3 region has the DNA TGTGCCAGCAGCGTTGGTAGCACCGGGGAGCTGTTTTTT. It yields the protein CASSVGSTGELFF.

This clonotype came up many times. V is TRBV7-9 and J is TRBJ2-7; D not certain. This CDR3 is built from 14 residues. V was cut by 4 bases and J by 1 base, with 11 bases left in between. The V gene's germline CDR1 is SEHNR and CDR2 FQNEAQ (reference sequence). The CDR3 loop reads CASSSIHVSYEQYF. CDR3 coding DNA: TGTGCCAGCAGCTCCATACACGTTTCCTACGAGCAGTACTTC.

This clonotype occurred many times. This rearrangement joins TRBV5-1 to TRBJ1-5; D perhaps matches TRBD1 (5 bases). The germline gives CDR1 SGHRS, CDR2 YFSETQ. The germline V and J ends were trimmed by 4 bases and 7 bases, with 12 bases remaining between them. The CDR3 loop spans 13 amino acids. The CDR3 loop reads CASSGGDGQPQHF. In nucleotides, the CDR3 is TGCGCCAGCAGCGGGGGAGACGGACAGCCCCAGCATTTT.

This clonotype has a handful of counts. The V call is TRBV5-1, the J call TRBJ2-7, with D possibly TRBD1 on 6 matching bases. In germline, CDR1 is SGHRS, CDR2 YFSETQ. Between the trimmed V and J ends, which lost 3 bases and 4 bases, there was a span of 8 bases. This CDR3 contains 12 residues. CDR3 nucleotide sequence: TGCGCCAGCAGCTCGGACAGTTACGAGCAGTACTTC. It yields the protein CASSSDSYEQYF.

This clonotype occurred many times. V and J are TRBV7-9 and TRBJ2-5, with TRBD2 identical over 7 bases. V shed 3 bases and J 2 bases; nucleotides not matched to a gene: 0. The CDR3 is 13 amino acids. CDR1 SEHNR and CDR2 FQNEAQ come from the germline V gene (reference sequence). CDR3 in amino acids: CASSFSGQETQYF. The CDR3 DNA follows: TGTGCCAGCAGCTTTAGCGGGCAAGAGACCCAGTACTTC.

This clonotype was recorded a few times. This chain joins TRBV7-9 and TRBJ1-2; 7 nucleotides align to TRBD1. CDR1 and CDR2 from the germline V gene are SEHNR and FQNEAQ (reference sequence). This CDR3 region has 14 residues. The V segment lost 7 bases and the J segment 0 bases; nucleotides outside the gene matches: 5. Here the CDR3 reads CASNPQGTNYGYTF. CDR3 DNA: TGTGCCAGCAATCCACAGGGGACTAACTATGGCTACACCTTC.

A few counts support this clonotype. The DNA of the CDR3 is TGTGCCAGCAGCTTAAGTAGATCGGGTTATAGAAATTCACCCCTCCACTTT. Translated, it gives CASSLSRSGYRNSPLHF. V usage is TRBV7-3 and J usage is TRBJ1-6; D uncertain. CDR3 size: 17 residues. From germline, CDR1 is SGHTA and CDR2 FQGTGA. Between the trimmed V and J ends, which lost 1 base and 7 bases, there was a span of 17 bases.

The J gene is TRBJ2-2, the V gene TRBV18; weak D call: TRBD1 (6 bases). In germline, CDR1 is KGHSH, CDR2 LQKENI. This CDR3 has 16 residues. Trimming cost V 1 base and J 4 bases, with 13 bases left between them. CDR3 DNA: TGTGCCAGCTCACCACAAACAGGGACGAGCACCGGGGAGCTGTTTTTT. Its protein is CASSPQTGTSTGELFF.

The sample holds a few counts of this clonotype. This chain connects TRBV7-9 to TRBJ1-2; 7 bases agree with TRBD1. Per the germline V gene, CDR1 is SEHNR and CDR2 is FQNEAQ (reference sequence). With 2 bases clipped from V and 0 bases from J, the junction kept 6 bases outside the gene matches. The CDR3 is made up of 16 amino acids. CDR3 residues: CASSLTRDRANYGYTF. In DNA form, the CDR3 reads TGTGCCAGCAGCTTAACCCGGGACAGAGCTAACTATGGCTACACCTTC.

This clonotype was counted many times. J is TRBJ1-1 and V is TRBV6-5; TRBD1 is a possible D gene (6 bases). This CDR3 has 16 amino acids. Trimming removed 0 bases from V and 1 base from J, with 12 bases in between. Germline-derived CDR1 and CDR2 are MNHEY and SVGAGI. This CDR3 reads CASSYSTGYANTEAFF. CDR3 nucleotide sequence: TGTGCCAGCAGTTACTCGACAGGTTATGCGAACACTGAAGCTTTCTTT.

This clonotype was counted at least ten times. The rearrangement links TRBV4-1 to TRBJ1-4; 8 nucleotides line up with TRBD1. This CDR3 has 13 amino acids. With 5 bases clipped from V and 9 bases from J, the junction kept 5 bases outside the gene matches. Germline CDR1 reads MGHRA; CDR2 reads YSYEKL. The CDR3 sequence is CASSLGTGQKLFF. The CDR3 DNA sequence: TGCGCCAGCAGCTTAGGGACAGGACAAAAACTGTTTTTT.